The 16 T cell receptor beta chains listed next were all sequenced from one sample in a study of blood T cells in healthy people across ages. A J-beta primer mix and a sample-barcoded 5' primer were used in a second PCR of about 6 to 12 cycles. TCRdb ran MiXCR on the 5' RACE reads and lists one entry per CDR3 protein. The sample yields 760,000 or so distinct CDR3 sequences, 25% seen once. This sample was shared with a second study, whose subject was T cells of mothers and their children.

The sequencing input was blood. These receptor sequences come from a boy aged 5-17 years in good health.

This clonotype was found a few times. The chain couples TRBV10-3 to TRBJ2-5, with 11 nucleotides matching TRBD1. Judging by the DNA end, TRBJ2-1 fits better; the J call may be wrong. CDR3 length equals 16 residues. From germline, CDR1 is ENHRY and CDR2 SYGVKD. CDR3 coding DNA: TGTGCCATCAGTGTCCGGACAGGGGGCATCTACAATGAGCAGTTCTTC. It codes for CAISVRTGGIYNEQFF.

This chain links TRBV6-2 or TRBV6-3 with TRBJ2-2; TRBD2 aligns across 8 bases. This CDR3 is built from 15 residues. J gave up 3 bases and V 6 bases, and 6 bases lay outside the gene matches. The germline CDR1 and CDR2 sequences are MNHEY and SVGEGT. CDR3 in amino acids: CASRRGGSDTGELFF. The DNA for the CDR3 is TGTGCCAGCAGACGCGGGGGGTCGGACACCGGGGAGCTGTTTTTT.

The chain combines TRBV15 with TRBJ1-6; D gene uncertain. The V gene's germline CDR1 is LNHNV and CDR2 YYDKDF (reference sequence). The CDR3 is 13 amino acids. Trimming removed 0 bases from V and 8 bases from J, with 5 bases in between. The CDR3 DNA reads as TGTGCCACCAGCAGAGATATAGATTCACCCCTCCACTTT. It encodes CATSRDIDSPLHF.

This CDR3 reads CASSPRGGEVGYTF. The CDR3 nucleotides read TGTGCCAGCAGTCCTAGGGGAGGGGAAGTCGGCTACACCTTC. The chain recombines TRBV2 with TRBJ1-2, with D maybe TRBD1 (5 bases). The CDR3 runs to 14 residues. V lost 5 bases and J lost 8, with 18 bases in between. Per germline, CDR1 SNHLY and CDR2 FYNNEI. The complete variable domain, with remaining parts taken from reference TRBV2 and TRBJ1-2, reads EPEVTQTPSHQVTQMGQEVILRCVPISNHLYFYWYRQILGQKVEFLVSFYNNEISEKSEIFDDQFSVERPDGSNFTLKIRSTKLEDSAMYFCASSPRGGEVGYTFGSGTRLTVV.

The chain is built from TRBV28 and TRBJ2-7; TRBD2 agrees at 7 bases. V shed 5 bases, J shed 3 bases, and the junction held 4 bases outside the gene matches. This CDR3 region has 13 residues. The V gene's germline CDR1 is MDHEN and CDR2 SYDVKM. This chain's CDR3 is CASSVGTIYEQYF. The CDR3 DNA follows: TGTGCCAGCAGTGTCGGGACTATCTACGAGCAGTACTTC.

In DNA form, the CDR3 reads TGTGCCAGCGGCGAGGGGGGGCTGGAGACCCAGTACTTC. This gives the protein CASGEGGLETQYF. The chain combines TRBV5-4 with TRBJ2-5; possible D gene TRBD2, 7 bases. The germline V gene encodes CDR1 SGHNT and CDR2 YYREEE (reference sequence). CDR3 length equals 13 residues. With 7 bases removed from V and 5 bases from J, the gap between germline ends came to 15 bases.

As for this clonotype: A much larger clone differs from this one at a single base, so this may be a read error. The chain links TRBV12-3 or TRBV12-4 to TRBJ2-3, with D possibly matching TRBD1 (6 bases). CDR3 length equals 18 residues. The CDR3 sequence: CAGSPLLGRGEGPDTQYF. The CDR3 region has the DNA TGTGCCGGCAGTCCCCTTCTCGGCAGGGGAGAAGGTCCAGATACGCAGTATTTT.

The chain recombines TRBV20-1 with TRBJ2-7; 10 bases map to TRBD2. J gave up 0 bases and V 1 base, and 3 bases lay outside the gene matches. The CDR3 has 15 amino acids. CDR1 and CDR2 from the germline V gene are DFQATT and SNEGSKA (reference sequence). The CDR3: CSARGLAGDSYEQYF. DNA of the CDR3: TGCAGTGCTAGAGGTCTAGCGGGAGACTCCTACGAGCAGTACTTC.

This clonotype has more than one count but fewer than ten. The chain employs TRBV7-2 and TRBJ2-7; the D is unclear. The J call is doubtful: the DNA matches TRBJ2-5 better. The CDR3 is 13 residues long. Per germline, CDR1 SGHTA and CDR2 FQGNSA. CDR3 in DNA: TGTGCCAGCAGTTCAACGGCAGTGGAGACCCAGTACTTC. Protein sequence: CASSSTAVETQYF.

With regard to this clonotype: Given a much more abundant clone one base away, this may be a read error. This sequence joins TRBV6-4 and TRBJ1-5; no clear D. CDR1 is MRHNA and CDR2 is SNTAGT in the germline V gene. The germline V and J ends were trimmed by 4 bases and 5 bases, with 6 bases remaining between them. The CDR3 is 12 amino acids. In DNA, the CDR3 is TGTGCCAGCAGTGGCCCCTATCAGCCCCAGCATTTT. This codes for CASSGPYQPQHF.

This clonotype was seen only a few times. This chain connects TRBV12-5 to TRBJ1-5; a weak D match, TRBD1 (6 bases). Germline CDR1 and CDR2: LGHNT and FRNRAP. The CDR3 spans 14 residues. Trimming pared 10 bases from V and 4 bases from J, leaving 17 bases between. The CDR3, as DNA: TGTGCTATTAAACAGGGAGTCGGTAATCAGCCCCAGCATTTT. This gives the protein CAIKQGVGNQPQHF.

This clonotype appeared a few times. This sequence joins TRBV12-3 or TRBV12-4 and TRBJ1-1; a possible D gene is TRBD1 (5 bases). The CDR3 is made up of 15 amino acids. Trimming shortened V by 2 bases and J by 2 bases, and 12 bases separated the two germline ends. CDR3 in amino acids: CASSLSSGANTEAFF. The CDR3 DNA reads as TGTGCCAGCAGTTTATCCTCCGGGGCTAACACTGAAGCTTTCTTT.

The rearrangement joins TRBV6-1 to TRBJ1-5; D might be TRBD1 (5 bases). V lost 0 bases and J 9 bases, leaving 18 bases between the germline ends. Germline V gene lookup returns CDR1 MNHNS and CDR2 SASEGT. This CDR3 has 16 residues. The CDR3 protein is CASSEAGGDAFRPQHF. The CDR3 DNA reads as TGTGCCAGCAGTGAAGCGGGAGGGGATGCGTTTCGGCCCCAGCATTTT.

This chain links TRBV7-9 with TRBJ2-1; D possibly uses TRBD1 or TRBD2 (5 bases each). Trimming took off 5 bases at V and 12 bases at J, with 14 bases between the two ends. The CDR3 totals 12 residues. Germline loops: CDR1 SEHNR, CDR2 FQNEAQ (reference sequence). The CDR3 is CASSQAGTWQFF. As DNA, the CDR3 is TGTGCCAGCAGCCAAGCCGGGACGTGGCAGTTCTTC.

This clonotype was counted only a few times. This rearrangement joins TRBV20-1 to TRBJ2-7, with 7 bases identical to TRBD2. J gave up 7 bases and V 4 bases, and 10 bases lay outside the gene matches. The CDR3 sequence is 13 residues long. CDR1 is DFQATT and CDR2 is SNEGSKA in the germline V gene (reference sequence). CDR3 bases: TGCAGTGCTAAAGGGACTATCCGGAGGGAGCAGTACTTC. Amino acid sequence: CSAKGTIRREQYF.

This clonotype was counted a few times. The chain joins TRBV12-3 or TRBV12-4 to TRBJ1-1, with D perhaps matching TRBD1 (5 bases). The CDR3 loop spans 16 amino acids. Deletions cut 2 bases from V and 3 bases from J, with 16 bases between. CDR3 DNA: TGTGCCAGCAGTTTAAGGGAAGGGATACAGGACACTGAAGCTTTCTTT. The encoded protein is CASSLREGIQDTEAFF.